This T cell receptor (beta chain) is from a study of identifying expanded T cells in peripheral blood. Study-wide results and caveats: Two-week clone count variance significantly increased as total template count grew. Differentially abundant clones: about 1.2 between replicates, around 17 at roughly 2 weeks, approximately 19 at four.

The CDR3 is 15 amino acids. In germline, CDR1 is MNHNS, CDR2 SASEGT. J gave up 1 base and V 5 bases, and 3 bases lay outside the gene matches. Here immunoSEQ multiplex PCR was the method, and the copy in TCRdb shows in-frame clones only, minus some. This table holds about 47,000 clones, 70% to 85% found once. Healthy donors had no documented immune events, such as infections, while sampled. As concerns this clone: The antigen is unknown.

This chain connects TRBV6-1 to TRBJ2-2, with 8 bases matching TRBD1. The sequenced material came from blood. The receptor was isolated from a person between 18 and 75 years old in good health. The CDR3 spells CASSNGQGNTGELFF. The CDR3 nucleotides are TGTGCCAGCAGTAACGGACAGGGGAACACCGGGGAGCTGTTTTTT.